This T cell receptor (beta chain) was retrieved from a study of beta chain features in type 1 diabetes. Broader study findings: Compared to healthy donors, patients appeared to have naive, central memory and Treg TCRB repertoires that were more alike. All four CD4+ subsets of Type 1 diabetes patients contained TCRB CDR3s that were moderately but significantly shorter.

The table lists this clone with a few counts. Its antigen is still unknown. This CDR3 has 14 residues. The V gene lost 0 bases and the J gene lost 6 bases, with 9 bases spanning the gap. Germline values: CDR1 SGHDN, CDR2 FVKESK. Blood was collected once per donor into heparin, averaging around 120 mL. All of the sorted populations showed purity greater than 98%. Every bit of the isolated RNA underwent reverse transcription, so sequencing read expressed TCRB transcripts. Mean read depth for naive, central memory and regulatory T cell samples was approximately 3.57 million reads. The assay was immunoSEQ multiplex PCR, and TCRdb's table has in-frame clones only and misses some. The sample records 65,000 to 85,000 clones, 45% to 50% being singletons.

The sample taken for sequencing was central memory CD4+ T cells from blood. V and J are TRBV14 and TRBJ2-1; D is unclear. The sequence was obtained from a man under 40 with type 1 diabetes. CDR3 coding DNA: TGTGCCAGCAGCCAAGATAGCCGGGTCAATGAGCAGTTCTTC. Translation gives CASSQDSRVNEQFF.